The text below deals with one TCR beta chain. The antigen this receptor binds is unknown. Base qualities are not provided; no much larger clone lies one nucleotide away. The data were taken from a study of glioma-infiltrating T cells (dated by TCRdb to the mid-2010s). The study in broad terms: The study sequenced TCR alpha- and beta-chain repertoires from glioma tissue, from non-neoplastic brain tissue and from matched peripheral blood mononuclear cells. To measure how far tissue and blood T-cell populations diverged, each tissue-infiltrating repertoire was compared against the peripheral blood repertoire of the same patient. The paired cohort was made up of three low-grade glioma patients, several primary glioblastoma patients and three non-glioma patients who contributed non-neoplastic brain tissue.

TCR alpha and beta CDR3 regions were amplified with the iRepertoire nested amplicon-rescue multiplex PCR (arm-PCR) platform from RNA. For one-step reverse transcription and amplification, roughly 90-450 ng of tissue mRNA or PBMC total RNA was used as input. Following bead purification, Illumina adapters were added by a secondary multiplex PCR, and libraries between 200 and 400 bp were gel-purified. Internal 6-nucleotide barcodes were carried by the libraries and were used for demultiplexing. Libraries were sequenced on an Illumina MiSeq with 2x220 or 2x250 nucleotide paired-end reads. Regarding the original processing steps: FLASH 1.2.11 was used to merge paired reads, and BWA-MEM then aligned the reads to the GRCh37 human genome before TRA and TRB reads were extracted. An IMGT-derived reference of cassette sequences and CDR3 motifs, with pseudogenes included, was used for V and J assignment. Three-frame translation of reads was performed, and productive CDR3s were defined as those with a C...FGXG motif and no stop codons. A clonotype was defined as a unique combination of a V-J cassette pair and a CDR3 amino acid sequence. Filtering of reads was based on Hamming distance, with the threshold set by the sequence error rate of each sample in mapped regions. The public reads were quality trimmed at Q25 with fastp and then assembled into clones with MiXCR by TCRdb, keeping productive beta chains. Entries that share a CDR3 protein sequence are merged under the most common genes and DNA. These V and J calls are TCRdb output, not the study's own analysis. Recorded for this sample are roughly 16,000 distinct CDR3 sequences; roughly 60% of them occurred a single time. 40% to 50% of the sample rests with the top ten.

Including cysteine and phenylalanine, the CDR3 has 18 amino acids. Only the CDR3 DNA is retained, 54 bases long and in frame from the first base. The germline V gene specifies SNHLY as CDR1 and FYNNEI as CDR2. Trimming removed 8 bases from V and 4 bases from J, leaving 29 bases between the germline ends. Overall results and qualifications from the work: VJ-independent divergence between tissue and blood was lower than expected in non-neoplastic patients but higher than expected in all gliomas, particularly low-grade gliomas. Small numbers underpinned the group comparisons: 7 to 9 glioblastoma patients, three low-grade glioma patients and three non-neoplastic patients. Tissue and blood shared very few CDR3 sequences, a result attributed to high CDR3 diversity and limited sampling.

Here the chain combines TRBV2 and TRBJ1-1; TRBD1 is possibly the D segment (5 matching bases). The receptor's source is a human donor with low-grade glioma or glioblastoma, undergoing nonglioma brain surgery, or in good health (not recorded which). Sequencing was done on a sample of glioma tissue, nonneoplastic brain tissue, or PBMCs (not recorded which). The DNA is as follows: TGTGCCAGCTCACGCGAGTGGACACGGACCCCCTTGGGCACTGAAGCTTTCTTT. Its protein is CASSREWTRTPLGTEAFF.